A single sample gave rise to the 9 T cell receptor beta chains below, sequenced in a study of T cells in Graves' hyperthyroidism and ophthalmopathy. There were TCR beta CDR3 regions amplified from RNA transcripts. TCR CDR3 regions were first amplified by RT-PCR with HTBI primers. TCRdb called the multiplex PCR reads again in MiXCR, with one record for every CDR3 protein. The sample lists about 580,000 distinct CDR3 sequences, about 43% occurring once. Sequencing was carried out using peripheral blood or thyroid tissue (not recorded which). Source of these receptors: a young woman with Graves' hyperthyroidism.

This clonotype appeared a few times. The chain links TRBV10-1 to TRBJ1-5; weak D call: TRBD1 (5 bases). Trimming cost V 1 base and J 0 bases, with 16 bases left between them. Germline V gene lookup returns CDR1 WNHNN and CDR2 SYGVQD (reference sequence). The CDR3 is 18 residues long. CDR3 region: CASSECDGQKYSNQPQHF. The CDR3 DNA reads TGCGCCAGCAGTGAGTGTGACGGACAAAAATATAGCAATCAGCCCCAGCATTTT.

The V call is TRBV12-3 or TRBV12-4, the J call TRBJ2-1, with a tentative D call TRBD2 (5 bases). This CDR3 is 15 amino acids long. V dropped 3 bases and J dropped 5 bases, with 14 bases sitting between them. The CDR3 nucleotides are TGTGCCAGCAGTTTGAGGGCCCCCACACACAATGAGCAGTTCTTC. It translates to CASSLRAPTHNEQFF.

The V and J genes are TRBV29-1 and TRBJ1-1; TRBD1 agrees at 7 bases. There are 14 residues in the CDR3. Germline CDR1 SQVTM, CDR2 ANQGSEA. In DNA form, the CDR3 reads TGCGCCGACACCCAGGGGGGGATGTACACTGAAGCTTTCTTT. It is translated as CADTQGGMYTEAFF.

The chain combines TRBV2 with TRBJ1-1; TRBD1 might be the D (5 bases). The CDR3 runs 15 residues. V was pared by 7 bases and J by 3 bases, with 18 bases between. Germline CDR1 SNHLY, CDR2 FYNNEI. This chain's CDR3 is CASTRRGSRYTEAFF. DNA for the CDR3: TGTGCCAGCACCAGACGGGGGAGTAGGTACACTGAAGCTTTCTTT.

The chain links TRBV25-1 to TRBJ1-6; D might be TRBD1 (6 bases). Germline V gene sequence: CDR1 MGHDK, CDR2 SYGVNS. The CDR3 loop spans 12 amino acids. CDR3 nucleotide sequence: TGTGCTAGAGAGACAGGCAATTCACCCCTCCACTTT. It is translated as CARETGNSPLHF.

The chain links TRBV4-3 to TRBJ2-5, with D perhaps matching TRBD1 (6 bases). The ends were cut back, 1 base at V and 3 bases at J, with 15 bases in the middle. Per the germline V gene, CDR1 is LGHNA and CDR2 is YSLEER. The CDR3 extends over 16 amino acids. The CDR3 region has the DNA TGCGCCAGCAGCCAAGGGACAGCGAACACTGAAGAGACCCAGTACTTC. Its translation is CASSQGTANTEETQYF.

In this sample, this clonotype turned up many times. V is TRBV6-1 and J is TRBJ2-5, with D maybe TRBD1 (6 bases). Germline V CDR1 and CDR2: MNHNS, SASEGT. The V end lost 4 bases, the J end lost 1 base, and 22 bases lay between the germline ends. The CDR3 is 18 amino acids. CDR3 bases: TGTGCCAGCAGTGCTCCCAGGGGCACTACGGCAACCCAAGAGACCCAGTACTTC. Amino acid sequence: CASSAPRGTTATQETQYF.

The genes are TRBV25-1 and TRBJ2-5; D tentatively reads TRBD1 or TRBD2 (5 bases each). The germline V gene encodes CDR1 MGHDK and CDR2 SYGVNS. There are 13 residues in the CDR3. The CDR3 loop reads CARTGAVQETQYF. The CDR3, as DNA: TGTGCTAGAACCGGGGCAGTTCAAGAGACCCAGTACTTC.

This clonotype appeared many times. This chain joins TRBV9 and TRBJ1-4; D possibly corresponds to TRBD1 (5 bases). The germline V gene encodes CDR1 SGDLS and CDR2 YYNGEE. V was cut by 0 bases and J by 8 bases, with 14 bases left in between. The CDR3 loop spans 15 amino acids. The CDR3 loop is CASSVDDGGGEKLFF. The CDR3 nucleotides are TGTGCCAGCAGCGTAGATGATGGGGGTGGAGAAAAACTGTTTTTT.